The 18 T cell receptor beta chains given below trace back to one sample, sequenced in a study of cytomegalovirus exposure and HLA in healthy donors. The primer mix had 60 Vbeta and 13 Jbeta primers. The repertoire was sequenced with immunoSEQ multiplex PCR; TCRdb's copy has only in-frame clones and lacks some. The data contain some 99,000 clones, roughly 76% of them singletons. Sequencing was carried out using PBMCs. Receptor source: a female donor in good health and CMV-seronegative.

The gene calls are TRBV7-2 and TRBJ2-1; 9 nucleotides line up with TRBD2. The CDR3 is 15 residues long. The V gene end was trimmed by 4 bases and the J gene end by 7 bases; junction bases not matched to a gene: 8. The germline V gene has CDR1 SGHTA and CDR2 FQGNSA. CDR3 loop: CASSSYAGGQNEQFF. CDR3 coding DNA: TGTGCCAGCAGCTCCTATGCGGGGGGGCAGAATGAGCAGTTCTTC.

This chain joins TRBV9 and TRBJ2-3; no clear D gene. This CDR3 has 14 residues. CDR1 and CDR2 (germline): SGDLS, YYNGEE. Trimming removed 0 bases from V and 4 bases from J, with 9 bases in between. In DNA, the CDR3 is TGTGCCAGCAGCGTAGGTCTCCGGGCAGATACGCAGTATTTT. It translates to CASSVGLRADTQYF.

The chain is built from TRBV30 and TRBJ1-6; 8 bases are shared with TRBD1. CDR3 length: 15 amino acids. The germline gives CDR1 GTSNPN, CDR2 SVGIG (reference sequence). With 3 bases clipped from V and 12 bases from J, the junction kept 13 bases outside the gene matches. DNA for the CDR3: TGTGCCTGGAGGTCAGGGGGCAATTTTAGGGGACCCCTCCACTTT. Amino acids: CAWRSGGNFRGPLHF.

The rearrangement joins TRBV5-1 to TRBJ1-2; 9 nucleotides agree with TRBD1. Trimming took 4 bases from V and 4 from J; bases not matched to a gene: 17. Germline V gene data show CDR1 as SGHRS and CDR2 as YFSETQ. CDR3 size: 18 residues. Here the CDR3 reads CASSPGQGRGGSSYGYTF. DNA of the CDR3: TGCGCCAGCAGCCCTGGACAGGGGAGAGGGGGCTCTAGCTATGGCTACACCTTC. Using reference TRBV5-1 and TRBJ1-2 for the parts outside the CDR3, the full variable domain is KAGVTQTPRYLIKTRGQQVTLSCSPISGHRSVSWYQQTPGQGLQFLFEYFSETQRNKGNFPGRFSGRQFSNSRSEMNVSTLELGDSALYLCASSPGQGRGGSSYGYTFGSGTRLTVV.

The V gene is TRBV14, the J gene TRBJ1-3; no definite D call. The CDR3 extends over 15 amino acids. Germline values: CDR1 SGHDN, CDR2 FVKESK. Trimming left V 1 base short and J 0 bases short, with 7 bases between. The CDR3 loop reads CASSQGAASGNTIYF. The CDR3 region has the DNA TGTGCCAGCAGCCAAGGGGCAGCCTCTGGAAACACCATATATTTT.

The V and J genes are TRBV25-1 and TRBJ2-2, with a possible D match to TRBD2 (5 bases). V shed 3 bases and J shed 8 bases, with 16 bases lying between them. The CDR3 covers 15 residues. Germline values: CDR1 MGHDK, CDR2 SYGVNS. In DNA, the CDR3 is TGTGCCAGCAGTGACCCCGAAACGGAGGCTGGGGAGCTGTTTTTT. Its protein is CASSDPETEAGELFF. The full variable domain, in which reference TRBV25-1 and TRBJ2-2 provide the parts outside the CDR3, is EADIYQTPRYLVIGTGKKITLECSQTMGHDKMYWYQQDPGMELHLIHYSYGVNSTEKGDLSSESTVSRIRTEHFPLTLESARPSHTSQYLCASSDPETEAGELFFGEGSRLTVL.

The chain recombines TRBV28 with TRBJ2-7; D perhaps matches TRBD2 (5 bases). Germline CDR1 reads MDHEN; CDR2 reads SYDVKM. This CDR3 is 11 amino acids long. The V gene lost 7 bases and the J gene lost 6 bases, with 10 bases spanning the gap. The CDR3 DNA follows: TGTGCCAGCATCCCGGGGAGCGAGCAGTACTTC. It yields the protein CASIPGSEQYF.

This chain's CDR3 is CASSLADRTNTEAFF. The CDR3 DNA reads TGTGCCAGCAGCTTAGCGGACAGGACGAACACTGAAGCTTTCTTT. V is TRBV7-9 and J is TRBJ1-1; 7 bases are shared with TRBD1. Unmatched junction bases numbered 2, after V lost 0 bases and J lost 1 base. This CDR3 is 15 amino acids long. Germline CDR1 SEHNR, CDR2 FQNEAQ (reference sequence). The full variable domain, in which reference TRBV7-9 and TRBJ1-1 provide the parts outside the CDR3, is DTGVSQNPRHKITKRGQNVTFRCDPISEHNRLYWYRQTLGQGPEFLTYFQNEAQLEKSRLLSDRFSAERPKGSFSTLEIQRTEQGDSAMYLCASSLADRTNTEAFFGQGTRLTVV.

The chain uses TRBV6-1 and TRBJ2-6; 8 bases map to TRBD2. J lost 3 bases, V lost 6 bases, and 4 bases had no gene match. Germline loops: CDR1 MNHNS, CDR2 SASEGT. The CDR3 totals 15 residues. CDR3 in DNA: TGTGCCAGCAGGCGGGCGGGAGGTGGGGCCAACGTCCTGACTTTC. Translation: CASRRAGGGANVLTF.

The chain combines TRBV30 with TRBJ2-1; 8 nucleotides align to TRBD1. The length of the CDR3 is 12 residues. Germline V gene sequence: CDR1 GTSNPN, CDR2 SVGIG (reference sequence). V shed 2 bases and J 8 bases; nucleotides not matched to a gene: 2. In nucleotides, the CDR3 is TGTGCCTGGAGTCAGGGGGCCTATGAGCAGTTCTTC. Its protein is CAWSQGAYEQFF. Together with reference TRBV30 and TRBJ2-1, the CDR3 gives the full variable domain: SQTIHQWPATLVQPVGSPLSLECTVEGTSNPNLYWYRQAAGRGLQLLFYSVGIGQISSEVPQNLSASRPQDRQFILSSKKLLLSDSGFYLCAWSQGAYEQFFGPGTRLTVL.

The rearrangement uses TRBV19 and TRBJ2-7; 11 bases are shared with TRBD2. The germline V gene has CDR1 LNHDA and CDR2 SQIVND (reference sequence). V shed 3 bases, J shed 0 bases, and the junction held 4 bases outside the gene matches. CDR3 size: 16 residues. CDR3 DNA: TGTGCCAGTAGTATTCTGGGGACTAGCGGCTCCTACGAGCAGTACTTC. This codes for CASSILGTSGSYEQYF.

This clone occurred a few times. V and J are TRBV12-5 and TRBJ2-7; possible D gene TRBD2, 5 bases. The V and J ends lost 3 bases and 3 bases respectively, with 9 bases between them. Germline V gene data show CDR1 as LGHNT and CDR2 as FRNRAP. The CDR3 extends over 13 amino acids. The CDR3 spells CASGFTGNYEQYF. In DNA form, the CDR3 reads TGTGCTAGTGGTTTCACCGGGAACTACGAGCAGTACTTC.

The genes are TRBV28 and TRBJ2-5; 10 bases fit TRBD1. CDR1 and CDR2 from the germline V gene are MDHEN and SYDVKM. V was clipped by 4 bases and J by 7 bases; unmatched bases: 12. The length of the CDR3 is 16 residues. CDR3 region: CASSSIDRGRKGTQYF. DNA for the CDR3: TGTGCCAGCAGTTCCATCGACAGGGGGCGGAAGGGGACCCAGTACTTC.

This sequence joins TRBV7-3 and TRBJ1-2; a possible D gene is TRBD1 (5 bases). Trimming shortened V by 0 bases and J by 8 bases, and 10 bases separated the two germline ends. Germline V gene lookup returns CDR1 SGHTA and CDR2 FQGTGA. This CDR3 comprises 13 residues. This chain's CDR3 is CASSLTSGGGYTF. The CDR3 coding sequence is TGTGCCAGCAGCTTAACTTCGGGGGGAGGCTACACCTTC.

The chain combines TRBV29-1 with TRBJ2-1; weak D call: TRBD1 (6 bases). Germline V lookup: CDR1 SQVTM, CDR2 ANQGSEA. The CDR3 runs 15 residues. V was clipped by 7 bases and J by 6 bases, with 22 bases between them. CDR3 sequence: CSARLQGVVFNEQFF. CDR3 coding DNA: TGCAGCGCAAGGCTACAGGGTGTGGTCTTCAATGAGCAGTTCTTC.

This clone has just one count. The chain joins TRBV10-3 to TRBJ2-3; 10 nucleotides match TRBD2. V was clipped by 3 bases and J by 0 bases; unmatched bases: 12. Germline V gene data show CDR1 as ENHRY and CDR2 as SYGVKD. The CDR3 loop spans 19 amino acids. This CDR3 is CAISEPASGRKPSTDTQYF. DNA of the CDR3: TGTGCCATCAGTGAACCCGCTAGCGGGAGAAAGCCTAGCACAGATACGCAGTATTTT.

V is TRBV9 and J is TRBJ1-1; D ambiguous. This CDR3 is 15 amino acids long. The ends were cut back, 3 bases at V and 0 bases at J, with 12 bases in the middle. CDR1 is SGDLS, CDR2 YYNGEE, per germline. CDR3 nucleotides: TGTGCCAGCAGCGAAGGTGAGACTATGAACACTGAAGCTTTCTTT. It translates to CASSEGETMNTEAFF. The full variable domain, its missing parts supplied by reference TRBV9 and TRBJ1-1, is DSGVTQTPKHLITATGQRVTLRCSPRSGDLSVYWYQQSLDQGLQFLIQYYNGEERAKGNILERFSAQQFPDLHSELNLSSLELGDSALYFCASSEGETMNTEAFFGQGTRLTVV.

The genes are TRBV2 and TRBJ2-1, with 8 bases matching TRBD2. The V and J ends lost 6 bases and 1 base, in that order; junction bases with no gene match: 2. Looked up from germline, CDR1 is SNHLY and CDR2 is FYNNEI. CDR3 size: 14 residues. The CDR3 nucleotides are TGTGCCAGCAGCAGCGGGAGTTCCTACAATGAGCAGTTCTTC. It is translated as CASSSGSSYNEQFF.